The 3 T cell receptor beta chains reported below all come from one sample, sequenced in a study of shared clonotypes between healthy human individuals (dated by TCRdb to the early 2020s). Preparation of the library involved the immunoSEQ multiplex PCR assay. TCRdb holds this immuneACCESS table with in-frame rearrangements only. Some clones are missing; in checked studies, unresolved V genes explain under half, and the rest has no known cause. Present in this sample are millions of clones, roughly 94% of which were seen just once. 0.1% to 0.15% of the sample lies in the top ten. The sequencing input was naive CD4+ T cells sorted from blood. The sample's cell subset or site label, in plain terms: CD45RA+ positively selected. The origin of the receptors is a man between 18 and 29 years old in good health.

The rearrangement links TRBV18 to TRBJ2-2; 10 bases align to TRBD2. Germline loops: CDR1 KGHSH, CDR2 LQKENI. This CDR3 is 17 amino acids long. The trim removed 3 bases at V and 3 bases at J, leaving 7 bases unmatched. The CDR3 reads CASSPPLAGEDTGELFF. Here the CDR3 DNA reads TGTGCCAGCTCACCTCCTCTAGCGGGAGAGGACACCGGGGAGCTGTTTTTT.

This clone was seen a handful of times. The chain uses TRBV4-1 and TRBJ2-7; D gene unclear. V was clipped by 1 base and J by 2 bases, with 15 bases between them. CDR3 length equals 16 residues. Germline V lookup: CDR1 MGHRA, CDR2 YSYEKL. The CDR3 sequence is CASSQGTRRPPYEQYF. CDR3 coding DNA: TGCGCCAGCAGCCAAGGGACCCGACGGCCACCCTACGAGCAGTACTTC.

As concerns this clone: At the DNA level, this CDR3 is encoded by other sequences in the same sample as well. The chain links TRBV27 to TRBJ2-1; 9 nucleotides match TRBD1. V lost 2 bases, J lost 1 base, and 0 bases stayed unmatched. Germline-derived CDR1 and CDR2 are MNHEY and SMNVEV (reference sequence). The CDR3 spans 15 residues. CDR3 protein: CASSLGQGSYNEQFF. The CDR3 bases are TGTGCCAGCAGTTTAGGACAGGGGTCCTACAATGAGCAGTTCTTC.